This TCR beta chain was found in a study of regulatory T cells in long-lasting Graves disease. Findings and caveats of the study: A limited number of samples was an acknowledged limitation. Preferential use of TRBV28, TRBJ1-2 and TRBJ2-5 was seen in persistent disease.

This clonotype was detected a few times. Its cognate antigen is unknown. The time point here: persistent/refractory GD, antithyroid drugs over 5 years with positive TRAb. Generation of the TCR library employed RNA extracted from PBMCs. An endocrinology department in Xi'an, China, supplied the patients. Researchers made TCR beta libraries by using iRepertoire HTBI primers and running Arm-PCR on CDR3 regions. TCRdb re-called the multiplex PCR reads with MiXCR, one entry per CDR3 protein. The table includes some 440,000 distinct CDR3 sequences, more than 20% detected once. This CDR3 comprises 15 residues. The germline V gene encodes CDR1 SQVTM and CDR2 ANQGSEA. Trimming cost V 7 bases and J 4 bases; bases outside gene matches: 7.

The receptor was isolated from a female donor with Graves disease. The chain has TRBV29-1 and TRBJ2-2; 12 nucleotides align to TRBD2. Sample: peripheral blood mononuclear cells (PBMCs), taken when the disease was refractory, from a patient treated with antithyroid drugs. The CDR3 DNA sequence: TGCAGCGCTCAACTAGCGGGAGGAGGCACCGGGGAGCTGTTTTTT. This gives the protein CSAQLAGGGTGELFF.